The present TCR beta chain was sequenced within a study of cytomegalovirus exposure and HLA in healthy donors (TCRdb year 2017). The study in broad terms: According to an earlier analysis of several hundred of the donors, some 180 million T cells yielded roughly 100 million unique TCR beta sequences and around 280 Gb of sequence data. A separate validation cohort of more than 100 different subjects was used in addition to the roughly 670-subject first cohort. In a later analysis, previously published TCR beta repertoires from about 670 donors were re-analyzed and high-resolution HLA genotyping was added so that TCR occurrence patterns could be studied. Of the approximately 400 genotyped donors, about 84% fell in the genetic ancestry cluster associated with self-reported Caucasian donors. Because of strong linkage in the cohort, roughly five DR-DQ haplotypes were treated as single units for association and clustering. In the later analysis, no new phenotypic data were used to find candidate immune exposures; instead, reliance was placed on TCR beta sequences and their occurrence across donors. Class I and class II HLA loci were covered by the typing at four-digit resolution. The study used immunosequencing to profile the T cell repertoires of approximately 640 subjects and linked those repertoires to cytomegalovirus serostatus. The aim of the study was to test whether cataloging public T cell receptors could identify signatures of past pathogen exposure. An early release covering 550 to 650 HLA-typed donors comprised approximately 290 gigabases of sequencing data and roughly 86 million unique TCR sequences. An earlier analysis of 587 of the donors used high-throughput TCR beta sequencing to judge whether each TCR beta V gene segment behaved as functional or pseudogenic. Among over 350 genotyped donors of the cohort, an average of roughly 240,000 unique TCR beta nucleotide sequences were sequenced per donor, roughly 18% of them non-productive. To predict cytomegalovirus infection status, the study combined high-throughput TCR immunosequencing, statistical association of individual TCRs with disease status, and machine learning. Every discovery cohort repertoire had been produced on one sequencing platform. Donor age, sex, ethnicity and CMV serostatus were compiled alongside the repertoire data. Typing coverage differed by locus: A, B, C, DRB1 and DQB1 were typed in roughly 620-630 donors, DQA1 in 500 to 550, DPA1 in 600 to 610, and DPB1 in approximately 450. A later genetic analysis took genome-wide SNP genotypes for about three fifths of the 666 donors and used that subset as a discovery cohort.

The paper's findings and limits, for the study overall: A further reported finding was that TCR beta sequences accurately predicted the HLA-A and HLA-B alleles for most subjects in the first cohort. The classifier was reported to diagnose cytomegalovirus status with high specificity and sensitivity in both the original cohort and the validation cohort. In a later analysis, most CMV-associated TCR beta chains were found to appear HLA-restricted, with HLA associations seemingly driven largely by CMV exposure. In an earlier analysis of fewer than 700 of the donors, most TCR beta V segments appeared in productive rearrangements about 87% or about 30% of the time, broadly matching IMGT annotations. In a later analysis, several top co-occurrence clusters were reported to appear linked to parvovirus B19, influenza, CMV and Epstein-Barr virus. Because some donors lacked HLA typing at each locus, the association tests relied only on the typed subset. Correlated functional status among segregating V segments might reflect linkage disequilibrium, but an unknown experimental factor could not be ruled out. For the cohort, immune exposure information was limited to CMV serostatus. An association between a missense DCLRE1C variant and V-gene and J-gene trimming of TCR beta chains was found in a later genetic analysis and replicated in an independent cohort. While some public TCRs were present in many individuals, most TCR sequences turned up only very rarely across donors. A group of highly shared sequence variants was considered likely to be a technical artifact of the sequencing pipeline. The presence/absence analyses assumed that sequencing depth was roughly uniform across donors, and that assumption may not be true. The study gave a list of roughly 150 TCR beta chains associated with cytomegalovirus. Specific HLA alleles were associated with 18,000 or so TCR beta sequences at a false discovery rate of 0.05 in a later analysis. Three of the identified cytomegalovirus-associated TCR beta chains were confirmed in vitro to be specific for cytomegalovirus antigens. Approximately 18 rarely observed V segments, including chromosome 9 orphons, were excluded from the earlier analysis of 550 to 700 of the donors because counts were too low. The authors suggested that the approach could potentially be extended to other disease states and immunological phenotypes. The cohort was sequenced for TCR beta chains only, and without alpha or paired-chain data the features that could be detected were limited. Some IMGT-functional V segments, including TRBV6-2 and TRBV6-3, could not be told apart with the 87-base-pair reads, so those segments were excluded. According to a later analysis, TCR association rates differed among HLA loci, with DRB1 alleles showing the most associated TCRs and HLA-C alleles showing the fewest. A later genetic analysis reported fewer N-insertions in productive TCRs among donors in an Asian-associated ancestry cluster than the roughly 690-donor mean. When HLA alleles, especially DR and DQ, strongly co-occurred, attributing TCR associations to individual alleles was difficult. In a later analysis, HLA-associated TCR beta chains showed more clonal expansion and lower generation probabilities than non-associated chains that were equally common.

With respect to this clone: Which antigen it targets is not known. The sample holds no much larger clone one base away, and base qualities are not on file.

Libraries were prepared through the immunoSEQ multiplex PCR assay. The multiplex PCR relied on a mix of 60 forward primers for TCR Vbeta segments and 13 reverse primers for TCR Jbeta segments. The CDR3 region of rearranged TCR beta genes was amplified from genomic DNA by a multiplex PCR assay. Amplified TCR beta libraries were sequenced as 87-base-pair reads on the Illumina HiSeq System. On the study's bioinformatics: Across the 700 or so repertoires, a later analysis counted some 80 million unique TCR beta chains, roughly 11 million of which were shared by at least two donors. To remove PCR and sequencing errors, raw reads were error-corrected and collapsed into unique sequences using a nearest-neighbor algorithm that merged closely related sequences. To assign V, D and J gene segments, CDR3 sequences were aligned to IMGT reference sequences. Each retained sequence needed at least a six-nucleotide match to both a V gene segment and a J gene segment. Rearrangements were called productive when the CDR3 lacked stop codons and stayed in frame with V and J; all others were non-productive. Following IMGT convention, CDR3 was defined as the stretch from the second conserved V-encoded cysteine to the conserved J-encoded phenylalanine. Sequences without an unambiguous match to a single V gene segment were excluded from the earlier analysis of approximately 600 of the donors. An earlier analysis of fewer than 650 of the donors classified V segments as functional when productive rearrangements were above 56.7% and as segregating when the standard deviation between donors was above 5%. A statistical classification framework was developed to diagnose cytomegalovirus status using the catalog of TCR beta chain sequences. In a later analysis, V and J genes were assigned by comparing TCR nucleotide sequences against IMGT/GENE-DB human TR gene sequences. A later analysis assigned CDR3 sequences and most-parsimonious VDJ recombination scenarios with the TCRdist pipeline. In a later analysis, every TCR beta chain was defined by the combination of its CDR3 amino acid sequence and its V-gene family, and reads without a unique V-gene family were dropped. As a way to deal with suspected cross-contamination and a sequencing artifact, a later analysis dropped nearly 600 nucleotide sequences that were highly shared and had low generation probability. For each public chain, a later analysis derived a clonal expansion index from normalized ranks of inferred template counts within each repertoire. In a later analysis, generation probabilities were computed using a VDJ recombination model fitted to out-of-frame rearrangements, and the results were checked against IGoR. A later analysis scored TCR-TCR, TCR-HLA and TCR-CMV co-occurrence with hypergeometric tests, applying a repertoire-size bias correction to TCR pairs. False discovery rates were estimated in a later analysis by permuting HLA or CMV assignments 20 times. A later analysis grouped co-occurring TCRs with DBSCAN, adding TCRdist sequence similarity when clustering within HLA-allele-positive subsets. Co-occurrence clustering excluded repertoires with fewer than 30,000 or more than 120,000 public chains, plus five with anomalous nucleotide sharing. Imported from immuneACCESS, the table was reduced by TCRdb to in-frame sequences with V and J called. These copies leave out some clones; in studies compared against another copy, an unresolved V gene accounts for under half, and the cause of the remainder is not known. V and J calls and clone size are those listed in that table; D and trimming were worked out from the DNA. Across this sample there are roughly 160,000 clones, with approximately 79% seen only once. Under 2.5% of the sample is held by the ten biggest clonotypes.

V is trimmed back by 4 bases and J by 6 bases, and the junction contains 4 bases that no gene match accounts for. Counted from cysteine to phenylalanine, this CDR3 has 14 amino acids. Only the CDR3 part of the read is kept: 42 bases, read in frame from the first base. CDR1 and CDR2 were assigned from the germline V gene as LGHNA and YNFKEQ. The cohort comprised some 730 healthy bone marrow donors. Cohort members were all nominally healthy when sampled, although unrecorded immune exposures were likely present. The donor was CMV seronegative and was included in the group of hundreds of seronegative cohort members. A peripheral blood sample was provided by each donor, and peripheral blood mononuclear cells were used for TCR beta sequencing. The Qiagen DNeasy Blood Extraction Kit was used to extract genomic DNA from the blood cell samples.

This receptor was identified in a man aged 35-49 years in good health and CMV-seronegative. The chain is made from TRBV4-2 and TRBJ2-1; TRBD2 agrees with 9 junctional bases. The sequenced sample consisted of PBMCs. CDR3 protein: CASSRGRAGNEQFF. The DNA sequence reads TGTGCCAGCAGCCGCGGGAGGGCCGGCAATGAGCAGTTCTTC.